The 10 T cell receptor beta chains listed next were all sequenced from one sample in a study of vaccination and CD4 T cells after COVID-19. The Oncomine TCR Beta short-read assay was applied to DNA of cultured CD4+ T cells. One entry per CDR3 protein results from TCRdb running MiXCR on the PCR reads. The table has some 12,000 distinct CDR3 sequences, roughly 44% seen once. Antigen specificity for these receptors is unknown. Treatment described: approximately 9-day PBMC culture with coronavirus spike peptide pools or control peptides (ViraFEST assay). Sequencing was carried out using CD4+ T cells from blood, cultured in vitro. The receptors originated from a human donor who had recovered from COVID-19.

Only a few counts were recorded for this clonotype. The chain carries TRBV7-6 and TRBJ2-3, with TRBD2 identical over 13 bases. The CDR3 loop spans 15 amino acids. V was pared by 5 bases and J by 5 bases, with 4 bases of the junction left unmatched. Germline V gene sequence: CDR1 SGHVS, CDR2 FNYEAQ. In nucleotides, the CDR3 is TGTGCCAGCAGCCGAACTAGCGGGGGGGGAGATACGCAGTATTTT. This sequence encodes CASSRTSGGGDTQYF.

The table lists this clonotype with a few counts. The chain couples TRBV20-1 to TRBJ2-7; D ambiguous. The CDR3 loop spans 15 amino acids. Germline CDR1 is DFQATT and CDR2 is SNEGSKA (reference sequence). V gave up 0 bases and J gave up 4 bases, with 16 bases separating them. The CDR3 bases are TGCAGTGCTAGAGATTTGCAGGACGGCGGTTACGAGCAGTACTTC. It encodes CSARDLQDGGYEQYF.

This clonotype was picked up a small number of times. V and J are TRBV24-1 and TRBJ2-2; TRBD2 matches at 12 bases. Germline CDR1 reads KGHDR; CDR2 reads SFDVKD. CDR3 size: 16 residues. The V gene end was trimmed by 3 bases and the J gene end by 3 bases; junction bases not matched to a gene: 1. CDR3 sequence (DNA): TGTGCCACCAGTGATCCTAGCGGGGGGGACACCGGGGAGCTGTTTTTT. As protein: CATSDPSGGDTGELFF.

This clonotype has more than one count but fewer than ten. The rearrangement links TRBV23-1 to TRBJ1-1, with D perhaps TRBD1 (5 bases). TRBV23-1 is placed among ORFs of uncertain function. This CDR3 has 16 amino acids. V dropped 4 bases and J dropped 3 bases, with 18 bases sitting between them. The CDR3 DNA reads as TGCGCCAGCAGTCTAGGAGGGGAGAGCAGTTACACTGAAGCTTTCTTT. This encodes CASSLGGESSYTEAFF.

The table lists this clonotype with a count of one. The chain is built from TRBV5-8 and TRBJ1-2; a possible D gene is TRBD1 (5 bases). Trimming stripped 2 bases from V and 7 bases from J, with 21 bases between. The CDR3 is 16 residues long. Germline loops: CDR1 SGHTS, CDR2 YDEGEE. The CDR3 nucleotides are TGTGCCAGCAGCTTTGGCGGGTTGACCAGGGCCTCTGGCTACACCTTC. Amino acids: CASSFGGLTRASGYTF.

Here the CDR3 reads CASSLQGARGYTF. CDR3 sequence (DNA): TGTGCCAGCAGCTTACAGGGGGCGCGTGGCTACACCTTC. The V gene is TRBV7-6, the J gene TRBJ1-2; 8 bases fit TRBD1. Germline lookup yields CDR1 SGHVS and CDR2 FNYEAQ. V dropped 2 bases and J dropped 7; count of bases not matched to a gene: 3. There are 13 residues in the CDR3.

The CDR3 protein is CASSYSIRSSYNSPLHF. As DNA, the CDR3 is TGTGCCAGCAGTTACTCGATAAGGAGCTCCTATAATTCACCCCTCCACTTT. The genes are TRBV6-5 and TRBJ1-6; D unclear. V was shortened by 0 bases and J by 0 bases, with 9 bases between the two germline ends. This CDR3 spans 17 amino acids. From germline, CDR1 is MNHEY and CDR2 SVGAGI.

The V and J genes are TRBV20-1 and TRBJ2-4, with a weak D call TRBD2 (6 bases). V was pared by 0 bases and J by 3 bases, with 12 bases between. Germline V gives CDR1 DFQATT, CDR2 SNEGSKA (reference sequence). This CDR3 is 15 amino acids long. The CDR3 DNA follows: TGCAGTGCTAGAGAAGAGGCGGGAAACAAAAACATTCAGTACTTC. This codes for CSAREEAGNKNIQYF.

The genes are TRBV4-1 and TRBJ1-5; D is unresolved. The CDR3 length is 14 residues. CDR1 and CDR2 (germline): MGHRA, YSYEKL. V was clipped by 0 bases and J by 5 bases, with 8 bases between them. CDR3: CASSQDRPDQPQHF. CDR3 in DNA: TGCGCCAGCAGCCAAGATAGGCCTGATCAGCCCCAGCATTTT.

This clonotype has a handful of counts. The chain recombines TRBV6-1 with TRBJ2-1; 7 bases fit TRBD1. The CDR3 runs 16 residues. Trimming took 7 bases from V and 0 from J; bases not matched to a gene: 9. The germline CDR1 and CDR2 sequences are MNHNS and SASEGT. CDR3 loop: CASKQGWYRSYNEQFF. DNA for the CDR3: TGTGCCAGCAAACAGGGGTGGTATCGCTCCTACAATGAGCAGTTCTTC.